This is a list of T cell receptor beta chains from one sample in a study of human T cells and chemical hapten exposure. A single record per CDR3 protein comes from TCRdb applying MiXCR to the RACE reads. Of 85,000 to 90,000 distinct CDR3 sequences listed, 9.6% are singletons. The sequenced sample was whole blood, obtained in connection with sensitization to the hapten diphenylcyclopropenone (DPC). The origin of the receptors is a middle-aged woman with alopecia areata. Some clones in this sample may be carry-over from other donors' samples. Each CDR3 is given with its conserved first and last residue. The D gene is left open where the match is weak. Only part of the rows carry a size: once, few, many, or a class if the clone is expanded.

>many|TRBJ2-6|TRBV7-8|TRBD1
CASSVGQGKGGANVLTF
TGTGCCAGCAGCGTAGGACAGGGGAAGGGTGGGGCCAACGTCCTGACTTTC
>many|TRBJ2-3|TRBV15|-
CATSRLGATISTDTQYF
TGTGCCACCAGCAGACTTGGGGCCACAATCAGCACAGATACGCAGTATTTT
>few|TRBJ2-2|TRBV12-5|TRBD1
CAIGRGPGELFF
TGTGCTATTGGCAGGGGGCCCGGGGAGCTGTTTTTT
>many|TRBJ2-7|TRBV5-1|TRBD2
CASSATSGGAGEQYF
TGCGCCAGCAGCGCTACTAGCGGGGGGGCCGGTGAGCAGTACTTC
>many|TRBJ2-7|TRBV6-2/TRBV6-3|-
CASSYQDRVSYEQYF
TGTGCCAGCAGTTACCAAGACAGAGTTTCCTACGAGCAGTACTTC
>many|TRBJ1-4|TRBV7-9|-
CASSLRRSTNEKLFF
TGTGCCAGCAGCCTACGACGGTCAACTAATGAAAAACTGTTTTTT
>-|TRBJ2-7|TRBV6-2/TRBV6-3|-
CASSSGRGEQYF
TGTGCCAGCAGTTCCGGACGGGGCGAGCAGTACTTC
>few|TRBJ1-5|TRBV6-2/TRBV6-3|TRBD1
CASSGQGSNQPQHF
TGTGCCAGTAGTGGACAGGGAAGCAATCAGCCCCAGCATTTT
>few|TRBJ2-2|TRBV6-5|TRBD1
CASTPTGPNTGELFF
TGTGCCAGCACACCGACAGGGCCGAACACCGGGGAGCTGTTTTTT
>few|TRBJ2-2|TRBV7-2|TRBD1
CASSLDRGRRTGELFF
TGTGCCAGCAGCTTAGACAGGGGGCGAAGGACCGGGGAGCTGTTTTTT
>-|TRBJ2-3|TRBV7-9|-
CASRSHVDTQYF
TGTGCCAGCAGGTCCCATGTGGATACGCAGTATTTT
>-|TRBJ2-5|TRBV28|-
CASSFHTGAPETQYF
TGTGCCAGCAGTTTCCATACGGGGGCACCAGAGACCCAGTACTTC
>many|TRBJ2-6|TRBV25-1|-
CASRDSAAGANVLTF
TGTGCCAGCAGGGACAGCGCGGCTGGGGCCAACGTCCTGACTTTC
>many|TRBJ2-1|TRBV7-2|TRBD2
CASSHSRDYTNEQFF
TGTGCCAGCAGCCACTCCCGGGACTACACCAATGAGCAGTTCTTC
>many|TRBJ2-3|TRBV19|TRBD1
CATEPGQTDTQYF
TGTGCCACCGAACCGGGACAGACAGATACGCAGTATTTT
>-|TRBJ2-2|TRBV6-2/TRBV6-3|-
CASSPVHTGELFF
TGTGCCAGCAGTCCAGTGCACACCGGGGAGCTGTTTTTT
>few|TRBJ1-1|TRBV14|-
CASSQVGREAFF
TGTGCCAGCAGCCAAGTGGGCAGGGAAGCTTTCTTT
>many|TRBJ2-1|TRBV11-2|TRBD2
CASSTIAGGINEQFF
TGTGCCAGCTCAACTATAGCGGGGGGGATCAATGAGCAGTTCTTC
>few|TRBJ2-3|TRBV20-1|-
CSAIPRTSYTDTQYF
TGCAGTGCTATCCCCAGAACTAGCTACACAGATACGCAGTATTTT
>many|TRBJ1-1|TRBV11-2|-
CASSLVLGGLANTEAFF
TGTGCCAGCAGCTTAGTATTAGGGGGTTTGGCCAACACTGAAGCTTTCTTT
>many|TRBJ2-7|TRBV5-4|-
CASSLDLDTYEQYF
TGTGCCAGCAGCTTGGATTTAGACACCTACGAGCAGTACTTC
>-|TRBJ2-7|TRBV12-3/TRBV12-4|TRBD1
CASSIGGGYEQYF
TGTGCCAGCAGTATAGGGGGCGGCTACGAGCAGTACTTC
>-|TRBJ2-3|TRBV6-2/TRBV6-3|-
CASRHGGGTDTQYF
TGTGCCAGCAGGCACGGGGGTGGCACAGATACGCAGTATTTT
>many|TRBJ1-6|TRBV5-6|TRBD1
CASSLRSGGRNSPLHF
TGTGCCAGCAGCTTGCGGTCAGGGGGACGTAATTCACCCCTCCACTTT
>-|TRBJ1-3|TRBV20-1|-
CSAIIPGHVGNTIYF
TGCAGTGCTATAATACCGGGACATGTTGGAAACACCATATATTTT
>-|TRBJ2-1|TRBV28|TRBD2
CASSRPSGGANEQFF
TGTGCCAGCAGTCGCCCTAGCGGGGGGGCCAATGAGCAGTTCTTC
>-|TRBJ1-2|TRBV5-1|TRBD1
CASSSGQGDFYGYTF
TGCGCCAGCAGCTCAGGACAGGGGGACTTCTATGGCTACACCTTC
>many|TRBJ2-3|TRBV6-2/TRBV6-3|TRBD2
CASSWGGPPTDTQYF
TGTGCCAGCAGCTGGGGGGGACCCCCCACAGATACGCAGTATTTT
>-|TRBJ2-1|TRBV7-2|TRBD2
CASSSPLAGGPSEQFF
TGTGCCAGCAGCTCCCCCCTAGCGGGGGGGCCCAGCGAGCAGTTCTTC
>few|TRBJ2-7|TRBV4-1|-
CASSQGVPGPVGYEQYF
TGCGCCAGCAGCCAAGGAGTCCCCGGGCCAGTGGGATACGAGCAGTACTTC
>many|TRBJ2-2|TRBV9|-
CASSTGVYYTGELFF
TGTGCCAGCAGCACCGGGGTTTATTACACCGGGGAGCTGTTTTTT
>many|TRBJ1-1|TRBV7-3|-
CASSPGPITTEAFF
TGTGCCAGCAGCCCCGGACCCATTACCACTGAAGCTTTCTTT
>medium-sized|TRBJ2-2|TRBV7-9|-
CASSWDGRGPTGELFF
TGTGCCAGCAGCTGGGACGGCCGGGGCCCCACCGGGGAGCTGTTTTTT
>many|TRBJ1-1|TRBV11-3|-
CASSGPGGASWNTEAFF
TGTGCCAGCAGCGGGCCGGGAGGGGCTAGCTGGAACACTGAAGCTTTCTTT
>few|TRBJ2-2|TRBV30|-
CAWSPRGNTGELFF
TGTGCCTGGAGTCCACGCGGAAACACCGGGGAGCTGTTTTTT
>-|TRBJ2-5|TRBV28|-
CASSQQGQAGSRETQYF
TGTGCCAGCAGTCAACAGGGGCAAGCGGGGAGCAGGGAGACCCAGTACTTC
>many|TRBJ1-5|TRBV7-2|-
CASSLTLTGTRQPQHF
TGTGCCAGCAGCTTGACCCTAACGGGGACTCGGCAGCCCCAGCATTTT
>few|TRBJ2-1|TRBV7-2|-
CASSLDSYNEQFF
TGTGCCAGCAGCTTGGACTCCTACAATGAGCAGTTCTTC
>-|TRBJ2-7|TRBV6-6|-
CASSPPTDRSGEQYF
TGTGCCAGCAGTCCTCCGACCGACAGGTCCGGCGAGCAGTACTTC
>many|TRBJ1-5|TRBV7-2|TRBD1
CASSTGGQGSNQPQHF
TGTGCCAGCAGCACCGGGGGACAGGGGAGCAATCAGCCCCAGCATTTT
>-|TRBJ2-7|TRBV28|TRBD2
CASSFSGLEVHEQYF
TGTGCCAGCAGTTTCAGCGGACTAGAGGTCCACGAGCAGTACTTC
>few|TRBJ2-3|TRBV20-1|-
CSAREEGRLVTDTQYF
TGCAGTGCTAGAGAAGAAGGGAGGTTGGTCACAGATACGCAGTATTTT
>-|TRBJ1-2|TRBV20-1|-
CSARSHGGDYGYTF
TGCAGTGCTAGATCCCACGGTGGGGACTATGGCTACACCTTC
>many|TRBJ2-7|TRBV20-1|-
CSAPDAGYEQYF
TGCAGTGCACCGGACGCCGGCTACGAGCAGTACTTC
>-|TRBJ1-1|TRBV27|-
CASSLSGSRAKAFF
TGTGCCAGCAGTTTATCCGGAAGCCGGGCGAAAGCTTTCTTT
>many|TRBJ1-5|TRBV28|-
CASSEHGDSLRNQPQHF
TGTGCCAGCAGTGAGCACGGGGATTCACTGCGGAATCAGCCCCAGCATTTT
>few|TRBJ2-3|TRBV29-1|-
CSVTPESTDTQYF
TGCAGCGTTACCCCGGAAAGCACAGATACGCAGTATTTT
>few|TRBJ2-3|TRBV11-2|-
CASSLVPVEDTQYF
TGTGCCAGCAGCTTAGTCCCCGTTGAAGATACGCAGTATTTT
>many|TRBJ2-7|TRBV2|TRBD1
CASSLRDRTAYEQYF
TGTGCCAGCAGTCTCCGGGACAGGACGGCCTACGAGCAGTACTTC
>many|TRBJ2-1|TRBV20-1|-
CSAPSPTGNEQFF
TGCAGTGCTCCCTCCCCGACGGGAAATGAGCAGTTCTTC
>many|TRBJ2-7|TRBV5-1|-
CASSRDRGGSYEQYF
TGCGCCAGCAGCCGGGACAGAGGAGGGTCCTACGAGCAGTACTTC